This T cell receptor (beta chain) was captured by sequencing in a study of CD8 T cells in ankylosing spondylitis. Overall study findings and caveats: What seemed typical of ankylosing spondylitis blood was a TCR beta motif built from 8 or 9 highly homologous variants.

Making use of molecular barcodes, quantitative 5'-RACE generated TCR beta libraries. TCRdb used MiXCR to reprocess the 5' RACE reads, holding one entry per CDR3 protein. The table lists approximately 200,000 distinct CDR3 sequences, 10% to 15% of them singletons. As concerns this clonotype: Its specificity is unknown.

The V end was cut by 8 bases, the J end by 0 bases, with 11 bases between. The germline CDR1 and CDR2 sequences are MGHDK and SYGVNS. The CDR3 is 13 residues long. The clonotype originates from a male donor with ankylosing spondylitis or in good health (not recorded which). The sample comprised blood, either unsorted or a sorted T cell fraction (not recorded which). V is TRBV25-1 and J is TRBJ2-7, with D possibly matching TRBD2 (5 bases). CDR3 protein: CASAPDYSYEQYF. DNA for the CDR3: TGTGCCAGCGCCCCAGACTACTCCTACGAGCAGTACTTC.